This T cell receptor (beta chain) originates from a study of shared clonotypes between healthy human individuals. In its sample, this clone was seen once. V was pared by 0 bases and J by 9 bases, with 9 bases of the junction left unmatched. The CDR3 length is 15 residues. Germline CDR1 MNHNS, CDR2 SASEGT. Deep-level running was used for the assay. Here immunoSEQ multiplex PCR was the method, and the copy in TCRdb shows in-frame clones only, minus some. The sample has some 490,000 clones; approximately 84% are singletons. Adult donors, all healthy and HIV-negative, had no recent acute infections or vaccinations. For genomic DNA, unsorted samples relied on around 93 million PBMCs.

This receptor was obtained from a woman aged 40-49 years in good health. Some clones in this sample may be carry-over from other donors' samples. The chain links TRBV6-1 to TRBJ1-2; 8 bases map to TRBD1. The material sequenced was PBMCs. This CDR3 reads CASSEARRTGRRYTF. The CDR3 nucleotides are TGTGCCAGCAGTGAAGCAAGGAGGACAGGGAGACGCTACACCTTC.